These 13 T cell receptor beta chains were all obtained from the same sample, sequenced in a study of tumor-infiltrating lymphocytes in localized non-small cell lung cancer. TCRdb's copy holds only in-frame clones and misses some; the assay was immunoSEQ multiplex PCR. The sample shows 2,800 or so clones, around 48% of them seen only once. The specimen sequenced was uninvolved lung tissue not adjacent to the tumor. The origin of the receptors is a human donor with non-small cell lung cancer.

The chain combines TRBV5-4 with TRBJ2-6, with TRBD2 identical over 8 bases. The CDR3 sequence is 18 residues long. Germline assignment: CDR1 SGHNT and CDR2 YYREEE (reference sequence). The trim removed 5 bases at V and 4 bases at J, leaving 14 bases unmatched. CDR3 loop: CASRANGRGGGGANVLTF. The CDR3 region has the DNA TGTGCCAGCAGGGCAAACGGCCGGGGGGGAGGAGGGGCCAACGTCCTGACTTTC.

This clone was seen a handful of times. The genes are TRBV19 and TRBJ1-2; D not resolved. Germline assignment: CDR1 LNHDA and CDR2 SQIVND (reference sequence). The CDR3 runs to 12 residues. V was pared by 6 bases and J by 4 bases, with 9 bases between. CDR3 coding DNA: TGTGCCAGTAGACCGACGACCTATGGCTACACCTTC. It is translated as CASRPTTYGYTF.

As for this clone: Other DNA sequences in this specimen translate into the identical CDR3. The chain employs TRBV7-2 and TRBJ2-2; 8 bases fit TRBD2. Germline CDR1 is SGHTA and CDR2 is FQGNSA. The ends lost 6 bases at V and 3 bases at J; junction bases unmatched: 6. The length of the CDR3 is 15 residues. CDR3 DNA: TGTGCCAGCAGACGGGGGGGCGTCGACACCGGGGAGCTGTTTTTT. Protein product: CASRRGGVDTGELFF. Full variable domain (outside the CDR3, taken from reference TRBV7-2 and TRBJ2-2): GAGVSQSPSNKVTEKGKDVELRCDPISGHTALYWYRQSLGQGLEFLIYFQGNSAPDKSGLPSDRFSAERTGGSVSTLTIQRTQQEDSAVYLCASRRGGVDTGELFFGEGSRLTVL.

The CDR3 spells CASRGTGGRYNEQFF. CDR3 in DNA: TGTGCCAGCAGGGGGACAGGGGGCCGGTACAATGAGCAGTTCTTC. This rearrangement joins TRBV28 to TRBJ2-1; 12 bases map to TRBD1. Germline V lookup: CDR1 MDHEN, CDR2 SYDVKM. The CDR3 spans 15 residues. With 6 bases clipped from V and 4 bases from J, the junction kept 4 bases outside the gene matches.

This clone was observed a few times. The chain is built from TRBV7-2 and TRBJ2-2; 8 nucleotides align to TRBD1. With 5 bases clipped from V and 4 bases from J, the junction kept 6 bases outside the gene matches. The CDR3 sequence is 15 residues long. From germline, CDR1 is SGHTA and CDR2 FQGNSA. CDR3 coding DNA: TGTGCCAGCAGCCGAGCCAGGGGGCTCACCGGGGAGCTGTTTTTT. This sequence encodes CASSRARGLTGELFF.

The CDR3 DNA reads as TGTGCCATCAGGCGGACAGGGCCTAGCACAGATACGCAGTATTTT. It specifies CAIRRTGPSTDTQYF. V and J are TRBV10-3 and TRBJ2-3; 8 bases fit TRBD1. Germline CDR1 is ENHRY and CDR2 is SYGVKD. After removal of 6 bases from V and 0 bases from J, the junction contained 5 bases not matched to a gene. CDR3 length: 15 residues.

This clone has more than one count but fewer than ten. The J gene is TRBJ2-1, the V gene TRBV4-1; the D gene is possibly TRBD2 (6 bases). The CDR3 sequence is 14 residues long. The germline gives CDR1 MGHRA, CDR2 YSYEKL. Trimming removed 4 bases at V and 6 bases at J, with 13 bases between. The CDR3 region has the DNA TGCGCCAGCAGCCGGGACTCCCCCCTCAATGAGCAGTTCTTC. This gives the protein CASSRDSPLNEQFF.

This clone was counted between two and nine times. Different DNA sequences within this sample yield the same CDR3. The V call is TRBV5-1, the J call TRBJ2-3, with TRBD2 identical over 8 bases. The CDR3 consists of 16 residues. Germline V CDR1 and CDR2: SGHRS, YFSETQ. V was pared by 0 bases and J by 0 bases, with 3 bases of the junction left unmatched. CDR3 in amino acids: CASSLEAGASTDTQYF. DNA of the CDR3: TGCGCCAGCAGCTTGGAAGCGGGAGCTAGCACAGATACGCAGTATTTT.

This clone has only a few counts. The chain combines TRBV27 with TRBJ1-2; 7 bases are a match to TRBD1. Germline V CDR1 and CDR2: MNHEY, SMNVEV (reference sequence). CDR3 length: 13 amino acids. The trim removed 3 bases at V and 4 bases at J, leaving 2 bases unmatched. The CDR3 DNA reads as TGTGCCAGCAGTTTGTCAGGGGGCTATGGCTACACCTTC. This translates into CASSLSGGYGYTF.

The V and J genes are TRBV30 and TRBJ2-6, with TRBD1 matching over 7 bases. With 2 bases clipped from V and 0 bases from J, the junction kept 7 bases outside the gene matches. Germline loops: CDR1 GTSNPN, CDR2 SVGIG (reference sequence). This CDR3 contains 17 residues. The CDR3 DNA is TGTGCCTGGAGTCCCGACAGGGTGCGCTCTGGGGCCAACGTCCTGACTTTC. It encodes CAWSPDRVRSGANVLTF.

This rearrangement joins TRBV19 to TRBJ1-6; TRBD1 agrees at 8 bases. Unmatched junction bases numbered 16, after V lost 5 bases and J lost 7 bases. CDR1 and CDR2 from the germline V gene are LNHDA and SQIVND (reference sequence). This CDR3 is 18 amino acids long. The CDR3 sequence is CASSFRTGSPLRNSPLHF. CDR3 in DNA: TGTGCCAGTAGTTTCCGGACAGGGTCCCCTCTGAGGAATTCACCCCTCCACTTT.

The rearrangement uses TRBV15 and TRBJ1-2; 8 nucleotides line up with TRBD1. This CDR3 has 16 amino acids. Germline V CDR1 and CDR2: LNHNV, YYDKDF (reference sequence). V dropped 0 bases and J dropped 0; count of bases not matched to a gene: 3. CDR3 sequence (DNA): TGTGCCACCAGCAGAGATCCCAGGGGGCCTAACTATGGCTACACCTTC. Residues: CATSRDPRGPNYGYTF.

This rearrangement joins TRBV30 to TRBJ2-3; D is possibly TRBD2 (7 bases). CDR3 size: 21 residues. Germline V gene lookup returns CDR1 GTSNPN and CDR2 SVGIG (reference sequence). Trimming took 3 bases from V and 0 from J, leaving 31 bases between them. CDR3 nucleotides: TGTGCCTGGAGCGCCCCTTTCAGCGGGGCCAGGGGTTTTCCTAGCACAGATACGCAGTATTTT. This gives the protein CAWSAPFSGARGFPSTDTQYF.